This entry lists 24 T cell receptor beta chains sequenced from one sample in a study of cytomegalovirus exposure and HLA in healthy donors. Primers: 60 Vbeta forward and 13 Jbeta reverse. Produced via immunoSEQ multiplex PCR; TCRdb's table is partial and in-frame only. The sample has approximately 130,000 clones, around 82% seen once; the top ten hold 1% to 1.5%. The sample comprised PBMCs. These receptors all come from a man aged 50-59 years in good health and CMV-seronegative.

V and J are TRBV28 and TRBJ2-7; D possibly corresponds to TRBD1 (5 bases). V was cut by 7 bases and J by 5 bases, with 21 bases left in between. Germline V gives CDR1 MDHEN, CDR2 SYDVKM. The CDR3 covers 15 residues. CDR3: CASIETAGNQHEQYF. In DNA, the CDR3 is TGTGCCAGCATCGAGACGGCAGGGAATCAGCACGAGCAGTACTTC.

This chain links TRBV6-5 with TRBJ2-5; D perhaps matches TRBD1 (6 bases). The closer fit of TRBJ2-7 to the DNA end suggests the J call may be wrong. The CDR3 has 15 residues. Per the germline V gene, CDR1 is MNHEY and CDR2 is SVGAGI. CDR3 bases: TGTGCCAGCAGACTCGACACCGGACAGACCTACGAGCAGTACTTC. This gives the protein CASRLDTGQTYEQYF.

V usage is TRBV7-6 and J usage is TRBJ2-1; perhaps TRBD2 as D (5 bases). V shed 1 base and J shed 12 bases, with 19 bases lying between them. The CDR3 has 15 amino acids. Germline loops: CDR1 SGHVS, CDR2 FNYEAQ. CDR3 sequence (DNA): TGTGCCAGCAGCTTAGGAGGGTTCGGCGCGGGTGCGCAGTTCTTC. This gives the protein CASSLGGFGAGAQFF. Filled out from reference TRBV7-6 and TRBJ2-1, the complete variable domain reads GAGVSQSPRYKVTKRGQDVALRCDPISGHVSLYWYRQALGQGPEFLTYFNYEAQQDKSGLPNDRFSAERPEGSISTLTIQRTEQRDSAMYRCASSLGGFGAGAQFFGPGTRLTVL.

This clone was counted once. V is TRBV11-2 and J is TRBJ2-1; tentatively, D is TRBD2 (6 bases). V was trimmed by 6 bases and J by 3 bases, leaving 15 bases between them. CDR3 length equals 15 residues. Looked up from germline, CDR1 is SGHAT and CDR2 is FQNNGV. This CDR3 is CASRPAGGRYNEQFF. In nucleotides, the CDR3 is TGTGCCAGCAGACCAGCGGGCGGACGCTACAATGAGCAGTTCTTC.

J is TRBJ2-1 and V is TRBV5-1; possibly TRBD1 for D (8 bases). The CDR3 extends over 17 amino acids. The germline V and J ends were trimmed by 4 bases and 7 bases, with 24 bases remaining between them. Per germline, CDR1 SGHRS and CDR2 YFSETQ. CDR3 sequence: CASSKDRAGDGGNEQFF. The DNA of the CDR3 is TGCGCCAGCAGCAAGGACAGGGCGGGAGACGGGGGGAATGAGCAGTTCTTC.

This clone was counted a single time. The chain employs TRBV6-6 and TRBJ1-5, with 10 bases fitting TRBD1. J was trimmed by 1 base and V by 2 bases; bases with no gene match: 2. The CDR3 has 16 amino acids. The V gene's germline CDR1 is MNHNY and CDR2 SVGAGI (reference sequence). The CDR3: CASSYRTGGSNQPQHF. The CDR3 coding sequence is TGTGCCAGCAGTTACCGGACAGGGGGGAGCAATCAGCCCCAGCATTTT.

This sequence joins TRBV9 and TRBJ2-3; 7 nucleotides align to TRBD2. CDR1 and CDR2 from the germline V gene are SGDLS and YYNGEE. The V and J ends lost 0 bases and 6 bases, in that order; junction bases with no gene match: 7. The CDR3 is 15 amino acids. As DNA, the CDR3 is TGTGCCAGCAGCGTAGTTGCGGGAGTGGCGGATACGCAGTATTTT. It specifies CASSVVAGVADTQYF. Full variable domain (rest looked up from reference TRBV9 and TRBJ2-3): DSGVTQTPKHLITATGQRVTLRCSPRSGDLSVYWYQQSLDQGLQFLIQYYNGEERAKGNILERFSAQQFPDLHSELNLSSLELGDSALYFCASSVVAGVADTQYFGPGTRLTVL.

This rearrangement joins TRBV5-1 to TRBJ2-5, with TRBD2 matching 9 bases. V shed 1 base and J 1 base; nucleotides not matched to a gene: 11. From germline, CDR1 is SGHRS and CDR2 YFSETQ. This CDR3 comprises 18 residues. The CDR3 bases are TGCGCCAGCAGCTTGTGGCCTCTAGCGGGAAACTCCCAAGAGACCCAGTACTTC. Amino acids: CASSLWPLAGNSQETQYF.

The J gene is TRBJ2-5, the V gene TRBV28; weak D call: TRBD2 (7 bases). Trimming took 2 bases from V and 5 from J, leaving 12 bases between them. Germline CDR1 is MDHEN and CDR2 is SYDVKM. The CDR3 runs to 14 residues. CDR3 protein: CASSLRGAWETQYF. The CDR3 DNA reads as TGTGCCAGCAGTTTACGGGGGGCTTGGGAGACCCAGTACTTC.

The chain couples TRBV2 to TRBJ2-4; the D is unclear. Trimming left V 3 bases short and J 9 bases short, with 12 bases between. The CDR3 contains 13 residues. CDR1 is SNHLY and CDR2 is FYNNEI in the germline V gene. CDR3 sequence reads: CASSDEVKSIQYF. In DNA, the CDR3 is TGTGCCAGCAGTGATGAGGTTAAGTCCATTCAGTACTTC.

This chain connects TRBV9 to TRBJ1-4; unclear D gene. The germline V and J ends were trimmed by 0 bases and 5 bases, with 11 bases remaining between them. The germline gives CDR1 SGDLS, CDR2 YYNGEE. The CDR3 is made up of 15 amino acids. The chain's CDR3 is CASSVESGGNEKLFF. CDR3 DNA: TGTGCCAGCAGCGTAGAGTCCGGAGGAAATGAAAAACTGTTTTTT.

The chain couples TRBV11-2 to TRBJ2-3; D not certain. The CDR3 covers 14 residues. V lost 0 bases, J lost 2 bases, and 6 bases lay in between. Germline V gene lookup returns CDR1 SGHAT and CDR2 FQNNGV. CDR3 residues: CASSLDLDTDTQYF. The DNA of the CDR3 is TGTGCCAGCAGCTTAGACTTAGACACAGATACGCAGTATTTT.

DNA of the CDR3: TGTGCCAGCAGCGTATACCGGGACAGGGGGGGAAATCAGCCCCAGCATTTT. This encodes CASSVYRDRGGNQPQHF. The V call is TRBV7-9, the J call TRBJ1-5, with TRBD1 identical over 11 bases. Looked up from germline, CDR1 is SEHNR and CDR2 is FQNEAQ (reference sequence). The CDR3 sequence is 17 residues long. Unmatched junction bases numbered 10, after V lost 5 bases and J lost 4 bases.

The chain combines TRBV28 with TRBJ2-5; no firm D call. With 10 bases removed from V and 2 bases from J, the gap between germline ends came to 23 bases. The CDR3 is 16 residues long. Germline V gives CDR1 MDHEN, CDR2 SYDVKM. Here the CDR3 reads CATRHNLLPLQETQYF. DNA for the CDR3: TGTGCCACCCGACACAACCTCCTTCCTTTACAAGAGACCCAGTACTTC.

The V gene is TRBV7-9, the J gene TRBJ2-7; 11 bases are a match to TRBD1. J gave up 4 bases and V 1 base, and 3 bases lay outside the gene matches. CDR3 size: 15 residues. Germline values: CDR1 SEHNR, CDR2 FQNEAQ (reference sequence). Written as DNA, the CDR3 is TGTGCCAGCAGCTTAGGGGGACAGGGGGATTACGAGCAGTACTTC. Its translation: CASSLGGQGDYEQYF.

This clone showed up just a few times. The rearrangement joins TRBV19 to TRBJ1-2; the D is unclear. The CDR3 is 11 residues long. Trimming removed 6 bases from V and 5 bases from J, with 7 bases in between. Germline V gene sequence: CDR1 LNHDA, CDR2 SQIVND (reference sequence). The CDR3 DNA reads as TGTGCCAGTAGAGCGGAGTATGGCTACACCTTC. Its protein product is CASRAEYGYTF.

V and J are TRBV4-3 and TRBJ2-5; D possibly corresponds to TRBD2 (6 bases). The CDR3 covers 15 residues. Trimming took 1 base from V and 2 from J, leaving 11 bases between them. Germline assignment: CDR1 LGHNA and CDR2 YSLEER. This chain's CDR3 is CASSQGGTSQETQYF. CDR3 sequence (DNA): TGCGCCAGCAGCCAAGGCGGGACCTCACAAGAGACCCAGTACTTC.

The DNA for the CDR3 is TGTGCCAGCTGCCGGGACAGGGGTTCTGAAGCTTTCTTT. As protein: CASCRDRGSEAFF. The rearrangement links TRBV2 to TRBJ1-1; 10 bases are shared with TRBD1. CDR3 length equals 13 residues. The trim removed 8 bases at V and 6 bases at J, leaving 6 bases unmatched. The V gene's germline CDR1 is SNHLY and CDR2 FYNNEI.

V usage is TRBV6-6 and J usage is TRBJ2-7, with 10 positions matching TRBD1. J lost 3 bases, V lost 8 bases, and 13 bases had no gene match. The CDR3 loop spans 16 amino acids. The germline V gene has CDR1 MNHNY and CDR2 SVGAGI (reference sequence). The CDR3 protein is CASLDGSRTGGYEQYF. The CDR3 DNA reads TGTGCCAGCCTCGACGGGTCCCGGACAGGGGGCTACGAGCAGTACTTC.

The chain is built from TRBV9 and TRBJ1-1, with TRBD1 matching over 8 bases. V trimming: 3 bases; J trimming: 5 bases; junction bases outside the gene matches: 9. In germline, CDR1 is SGDLS, CDR2 YYNGEE. CDR3 length equals 15 residues. The CDR3 bases are TGTGCCAGCAGCGCAGGGGGCGCAAGGGGAACTGAAGCTTTCTTT. Amino acid sequence: CASSAGGARGTEAFF. The full variable domain, in which reference TRBV9 and TRBJ1-1 provide the parts outside the CDR3, is DSGVTQTPKHLITATGQRVTLRCSPRSGDLSVYWYQQSLDQGLQFLIQYYNGEERAKGNILERFSAQQFPDLHSELNLSSLELGDSALYFCASSAGGARGTEAFFGQGTRLTVV.

The chain employs TRBV10-1 and TRBJ2-5; 9 bases align to TRBD2. The trim removed 9 bases at V and 2 bases at J, leaving 4 bases unmatched. The CDR3 is 13 amino acids. Germline lookup yields CDR1 WNHNN and CDR2 SYGVQD (reference sequence). CDR3 loop: CARAGGRQETQYF. As DNA, the CDR3 is TGCGCCAGAGCGGGAGGAAGGCAAGAGACCCAGTACTTC.

The chain joins TRBV10-1 to TRBJ2-3, with D possibly being TRBD2 (5 bases). V was trimmed by 5 bases and J by 0 bases, leaving 15 bases between them. CDR1 is WNHNN, CDR2 SYGVQD, per germline (reference sequence). CDR3 length equals 16 residues. CDR3 amino acids: CASSSSGSTSTDTQYF. In DNA, the CDR3 is TGCGCCAGCAGTTCCAGTGGGAGTACTAGCACAGATACGCAGTATTTT.

The V and J genes are TRBV14 and TRBJ2-7; 15 bases match TRBD2. Germline trimming cut 1 base from V and 3 bases from J; bases unmatched to any gene: 4. The CDR3 sequence is 17 residues long. Germline V gene lookup returns CDR1 SGHDN and CDR2 FVKESK. CDR3 in DNA: TGTGCCAGCAGCCAAGGCGGACTAGCGGGAGGGCTCTACGAGCAGTACTTC. Translation: CASSQGGLAGGLYEQYF.

The V call is TRBV5-4, the J call TRBJ2-3; D may be TRBD1 (5 bases). CDR3 length: 13 amino acids. Germline assignment: CDR1 SGHNT and CDR2 YYREEE (reference sequence). The V end lost 4 bases, the J end lost 5 bases, and 11 bases lay between the germline ends. The CDR3 DNA is TGTGCCAGCAGCGTCAGGGCCATAGATACGCAGTATTTT. Its translation: CASSVRAIDTQYF.